This T cell receptor (beta chain) stems from a study of shared clonotypes between healthy human individuals (TCRdb year 2020). Looking at the study overall: A couple of women and three men aged 18 to 49 years were included in the cohort. To increase sequencing depth and limit assay-specific biases, TCR repertoire library preparation and sequencing were carried out by different laboratories using diverse techniques. The study deeply sequenced blood TCR repertoires of five healthy adults to estimate repertoire size and the extent of clonotype sharing between individuals. Per donor, leukapheresis produced somewhere between about 0.94 and 9 billion PBMCs. For each donor, CD4 naive and CD4 memory were each run on three plates, CD8 naive on two plates, and CD8 memory on one plate.

Using the deep immunoSEQ assay, TCR CDR3 regions were amplified from genomic DNA by multiplex PCR. Extracted genomic DNA from each cell subset was spread evenly across all wells of several immunoSEQ 96-well plates, with each plate serving as a replicate. For sorted subsets, each replicate PCR was loaded with 200 ng genomic DNA, equivalent to 30,000 or so T cell genomes. Purified libraries were measured with a Qubit 3.0 fluorometer, size-checked on a Bioanalyzer 2100, and measured again with the KAPA Library Quantification kit. Every immunoSEQ 96-well plate was sequenced on a separate single-read 150-cycle Illumina NextSeq 550 flow cell. The study's own analysis went as follows. The immunoSEQ output contained only junctional sequences without quality scores, so filtering could not match that applied to full-length reads. Sequences were annotated with PyIR, a Python wrapper for IgBLAST v1.9, using IMGT germline references to assign V/J genes and CDR3. Any read was removed if the V/J assignment was weak (E-value above 1e-6), the CDR3 was missing, or the read contained stop codons, out-of-frame junctions, or ambiguous translated residues. V3J clonotypes were defined as sequences sharing the same inferred V gene, J gene, and CDR3 amino acid sequence. Percentage overlap between repertoires was calculated by dividing the number of shared unique clonotypes by the size of the smaller repertoire. RTK rarefaction, the Chao1 estimator, and Recon v2.1 estimates of unobserved clonotypes were used to assess repertoire richness. OLGA was used to compute generation probabilities for all TCRbeta clonotypes that the gDNA method yielded from a few donors. TCRdb's version of the immuneACCESS table is confined to in-frame rearrangements and falls short of the full clone set. An unresolved V gene accounts for under half of the shortfall where checked; the remainder is of unknown origin. Clonal size and the V and J genes are those of that table, whereas D and trimming came from the DNA. Present in this sample are some 1,600,000 clones, 95% to 99% of which were seen just once. The ten largest clones capture about 0.45% of the sample.

This clone was picked up one time. What antigen it recognizes has not been identified. It has no much larger one-base neighbor in the sample; base qualities were not kept. Overall results and qualifications from the work: Naive subsets generally had larger estimated clonotype richness than memory subsets did. Pairwise subsampling indicated that sequencing depth was expected to affect the degree of clonotype sharing among donors. Compared with non-shared clonotypes, the clonotypes found in all four sorted-subset donors had higher generation probabilities. Sampling was restricted to blood, and TCR repertoires in tissue are likely to differ from TCR repertoires in blood. When a few donors were compared, the shared fraction of clonotypes was around 5% for naive CD4, 3% to 4% for naive CD8, more than 2% for memory CD4, and roughly 0.43% for memory CD8. Even with the large sequencing depth, rarefaction of the sorted-subset datasets indicated that sequencing was incomplete. The small number of donors limited the genetic and exposure-history diversity represented.

Donors were healthy HIV-negative adults with no recently reported acute infections or vaccinations. Only Caucasian adults living in Nashville, Tennessee, USA were represented among the donors. CD4+ T cells were enriched by magnetic negative selection; naive cells were then positively selected on CD45RA, and the negative fraction formed the memory subset. After blood collection by leukapheresis, PBMCs were isolated using Ficoll-Histopaque density gradient centrifugation and then cryopreserved in the vapor phase of liquid nitrogen. Analytical flow cytometry was used to check the purity and quantity of every magnetically sorted T cell population. From each sorted fraction, genomic DNA was isolated and quantified by UV absorbance on a Nanodrop 2000c. CDR1 is given as GTSNPN and CDR2 as SVGIG, both from the germline V gene (reference sequence). From cysteine to phenylalanine, the CDR3 is 13 amino acids long. Solely the CDR3 DNA is kept, with 39 bases framed from the first base. V is pruned by 2 bases and J by 2 bases, leaving 3 bases of the junction without a gene match.

The clonotype was recovered from a young man in good health. Here the chain combines TRBV30 and TRBJ2-7, with 7 junctional bases fitting TRBD1. Sequencing was carried out using naive CD4+ T cells sorted from blood. The sample's cell subset or site label is to be understood as: CD45RA+ positively selected. The nucleotides read TGTGCCTGGAGTTCCGGGACAGCCTACGAGCAGTACTTC. It translates to CAWSSGTAYEQYF. The CDR3, completed at both ends by the reference TRBV30 and TRBJ2-7 genes, gives the full variable domain SQTIHQWPATLVQPVGSPLSLECTVEGTSNPNLYWYRQAAGRGLQLLFYSVGIGQISSEVPQNLSASRPQDRQFILSSKKLLLSDSGFYLCAWSSGTAYEQYFGPGTRLTVT.